This TCR beta chain appears in the sequencing data of a study of a mutant IDH1 vaccine in newly diagnosed glioma. TCRdb keeps only in-frame clones here, not all; method: immunoSEQ multiplex PCR. The sample carries under 45,000 clones, approximately 84% recorded once. Worth noting for this clone: What it binds is unknown.

Germline CDR1 SGHNT, CDR2 YYREEE (reference sequence). The CDR3 is 15 amino acids. V gave up 4 bases and J gave up 3 bases; unmatched junction bases: 4. Overall study findings and caveats: Among all patients, vaccine-induced immune responses occurred in roughly 93%.

Stated time point: week 23, last vaccination. In the vaccine, a single dose held 300 ug of the mutant IDH1 20-mer peptide, along with topical imiquimod. The chain employs TRBV5-4 and TRBJ2-7; 13 positions match TRBD2. Sequenced here: PBMCs, sampled from a glioma patient whose treatment included an IDH1 peptide vaccine. This TCR was recovered from a woman younger than 35 with glioma. Some clones in this sample may be carry-over from other donors' samples. The CDR3 loop reads CASSHRTSGGYEQYF. The CDR3 bases are TGTGCCAGCAGCCATAGGACTAGCGGGGGCTACGAGCAGTACTTC.